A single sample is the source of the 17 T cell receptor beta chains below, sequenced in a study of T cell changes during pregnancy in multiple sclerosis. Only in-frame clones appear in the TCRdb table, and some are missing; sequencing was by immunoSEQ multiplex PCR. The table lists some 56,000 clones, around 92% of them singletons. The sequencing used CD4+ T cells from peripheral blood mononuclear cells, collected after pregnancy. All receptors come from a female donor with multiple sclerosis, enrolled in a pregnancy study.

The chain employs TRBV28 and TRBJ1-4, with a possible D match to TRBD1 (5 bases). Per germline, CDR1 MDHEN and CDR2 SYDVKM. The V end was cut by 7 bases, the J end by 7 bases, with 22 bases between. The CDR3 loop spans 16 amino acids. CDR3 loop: CASTGGVWGKGEKLFF. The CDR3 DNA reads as TGTGCCAGCACCGGGGGGGTATGGGGAAAGGGTGAAAAACTGTTTTTT. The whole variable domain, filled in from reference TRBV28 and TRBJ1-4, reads DVKVTQSSRYLVKRTGEKVFLECVQDMDHENMFWYRQDPGLGLRLIYFSYDVKMKEKGDIPEGYSVSREKKERFSLILESASTNQTSMYLCASTGGVWGKGEKLFFGSGTQLSVL.

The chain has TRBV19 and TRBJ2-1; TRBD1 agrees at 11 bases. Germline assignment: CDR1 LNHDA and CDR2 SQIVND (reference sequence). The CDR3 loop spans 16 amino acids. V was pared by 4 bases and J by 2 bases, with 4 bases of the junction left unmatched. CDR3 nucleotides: TGTGCCAGTAGTACAACGGACAGGGGGCCCTACAATGAGCAGTTCTTC. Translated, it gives CASSTTDRGPYNEQFF.

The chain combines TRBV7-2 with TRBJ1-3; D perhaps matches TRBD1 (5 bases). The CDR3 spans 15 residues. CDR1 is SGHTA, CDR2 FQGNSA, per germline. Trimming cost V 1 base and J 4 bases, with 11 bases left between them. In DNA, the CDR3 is TGTGCCAGCAGCTTAGACAGGCTCCTCGGAAACACCATATATTTT. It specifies CASSLDRLLGNTIYF.

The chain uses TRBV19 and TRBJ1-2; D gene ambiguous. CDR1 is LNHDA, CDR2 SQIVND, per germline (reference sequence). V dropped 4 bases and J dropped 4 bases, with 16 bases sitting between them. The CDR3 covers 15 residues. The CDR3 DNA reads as TGTGCCAGTAGTAATCCGGGAGGTTTAGGCTATGGCTACACCTTC. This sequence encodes CASSNPGGLGYGYTF.

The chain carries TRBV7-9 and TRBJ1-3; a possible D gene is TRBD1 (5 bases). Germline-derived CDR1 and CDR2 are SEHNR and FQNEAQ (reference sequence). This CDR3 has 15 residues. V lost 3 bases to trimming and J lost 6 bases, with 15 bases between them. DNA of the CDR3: TGTGCCAGCAGCTTCCGACAGTCTCCTGAAAACACCATATATTTT. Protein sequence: CASSFRQSPENTIYF.

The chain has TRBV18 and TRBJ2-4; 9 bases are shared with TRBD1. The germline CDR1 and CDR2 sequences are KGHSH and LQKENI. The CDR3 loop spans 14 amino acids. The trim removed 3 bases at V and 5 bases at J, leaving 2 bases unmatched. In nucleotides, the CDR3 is TGTGCCAGCTCACCGCGACAGGGGGAAAACATTCAGTACTTC. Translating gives CASSPRQGENIQYF.

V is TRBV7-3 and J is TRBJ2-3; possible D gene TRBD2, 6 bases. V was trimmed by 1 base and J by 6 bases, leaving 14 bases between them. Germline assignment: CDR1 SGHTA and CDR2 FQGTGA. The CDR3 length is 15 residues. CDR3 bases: TGTGCCAGCAGCTTAAGACTTGGCGGGATGGATACGCAGTATTTT. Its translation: CASSLRLGGMDTQYF.

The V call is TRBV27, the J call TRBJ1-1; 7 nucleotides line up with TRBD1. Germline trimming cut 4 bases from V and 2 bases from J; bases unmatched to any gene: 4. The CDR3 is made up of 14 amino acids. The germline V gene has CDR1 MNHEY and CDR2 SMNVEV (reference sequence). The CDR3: CASSSYRGNTEAFF. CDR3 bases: TGTGCCAGCAGTTCATACAGGGGTAACACTGAAGCTTTCTTT.

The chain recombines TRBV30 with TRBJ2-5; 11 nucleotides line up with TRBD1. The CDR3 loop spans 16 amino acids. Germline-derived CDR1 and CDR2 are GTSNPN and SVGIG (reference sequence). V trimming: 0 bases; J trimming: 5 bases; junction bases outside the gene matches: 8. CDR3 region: CAWSVGQGAGGETQYF. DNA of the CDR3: TGTGCCTGGAGTGTAGGACAGGGGGCAGGAGGCGAGACCCAGTACTTC. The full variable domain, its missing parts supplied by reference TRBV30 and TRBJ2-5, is SQTIHQWPATLVQPVGSPLSLECTVEGTSNPNLYWYRQAAGRGLQLLFYSVGIGQISSEVPQNLSASRPQDRQFILSSKKLLLSDSGFYLCAWSVGQGAGGETQYFGPGTRLLVL.

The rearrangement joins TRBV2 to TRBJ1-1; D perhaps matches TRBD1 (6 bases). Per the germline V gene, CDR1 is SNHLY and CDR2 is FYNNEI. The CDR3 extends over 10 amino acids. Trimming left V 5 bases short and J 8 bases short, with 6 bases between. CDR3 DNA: TGTGCCAGCAGTACAGGGGAAGCTTTCTTT. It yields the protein CASSTGEAFF. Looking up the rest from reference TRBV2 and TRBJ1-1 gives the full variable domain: EPEVTQTPSHQVTQMGQEVILRCVPISNHLYFYWYRQILGQKVEFLVSFYNNEISEKSEIFDDQFSVERPDGSNFTLKIRSTKLEDSAMYFCASSTGEAFFGQGTRLTVV.

The CDR3 nucleotides read TGTGCCAGCAGTTTATCGATCAGGGGCTTTCAGCCCCAGCATTTT. This gives the protein CASSLSIRGFQPQHF. V is TRBV27 and J is TRBJ1-5, with D perhaps TRBD1 (6 bases). Germline V gene data show CDR1 as MNHEY and CDR2 as SMNVEV (reference sequence). Trimming took 0 bases from V and 6 from J, leaving 12 bases between them. CDR3 length: 15 residues.

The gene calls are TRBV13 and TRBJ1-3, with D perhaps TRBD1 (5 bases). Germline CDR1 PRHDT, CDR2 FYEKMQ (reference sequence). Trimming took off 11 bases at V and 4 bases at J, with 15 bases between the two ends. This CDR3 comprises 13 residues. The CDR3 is CAAEGGDGNTIYF. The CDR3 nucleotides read TGTGCCGCCGAAGGAGGGGACGGAAACACCATATATTTT.

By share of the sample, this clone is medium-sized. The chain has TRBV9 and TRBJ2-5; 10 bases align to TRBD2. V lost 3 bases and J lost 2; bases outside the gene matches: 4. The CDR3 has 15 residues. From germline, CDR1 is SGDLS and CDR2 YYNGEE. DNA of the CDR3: TGTGCCAGCAGCGCTTCGGGACTAGCGCAAGAGACCCAGTACTTC. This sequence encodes CASSASGLAQETQYF.

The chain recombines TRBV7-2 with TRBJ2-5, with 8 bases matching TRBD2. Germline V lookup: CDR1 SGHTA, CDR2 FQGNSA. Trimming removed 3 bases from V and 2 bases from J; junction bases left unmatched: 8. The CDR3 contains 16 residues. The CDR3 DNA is TGTGCCAGCAGCTTTCGGGGGGGAAATGGACAAGAGACCCAGTACTTC. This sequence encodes CASSFRGGNGQETQYF.

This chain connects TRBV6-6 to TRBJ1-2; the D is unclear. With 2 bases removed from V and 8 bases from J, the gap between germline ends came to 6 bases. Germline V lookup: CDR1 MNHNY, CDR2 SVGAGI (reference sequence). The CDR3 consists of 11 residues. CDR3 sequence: CASSYLGGYTF. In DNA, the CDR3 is TGTGCCAGCAGTTACCTCGGGGGCTACACCTTC.

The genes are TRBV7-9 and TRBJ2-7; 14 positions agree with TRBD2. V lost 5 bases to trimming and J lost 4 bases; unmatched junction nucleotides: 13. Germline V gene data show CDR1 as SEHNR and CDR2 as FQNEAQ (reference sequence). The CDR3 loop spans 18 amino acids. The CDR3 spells CASSAGLAGGHIIYEQYF. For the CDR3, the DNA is TGTGCCAGCAGCGCCGGACTAGCGGGGGGCCACATTATATACGAGCAGTACTTC.

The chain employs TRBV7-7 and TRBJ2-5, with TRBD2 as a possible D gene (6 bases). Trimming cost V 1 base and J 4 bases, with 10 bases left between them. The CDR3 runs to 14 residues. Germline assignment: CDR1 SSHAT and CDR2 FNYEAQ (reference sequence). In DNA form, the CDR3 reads TGTGCCAGCAGCTTAGTGGCGGGATCAGAGACCCAGTACTTC. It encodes CASSLVAGSETQYF.